The 18 T cell receptor beta chains given below trace back to one sample, sequenced in a study of blood T cell repertoires in COVID-19. Here immunoSEQ multiplex PCR was the method, and the copy in TCRdb shows in-frame clones only, minus some. The sample includes roughly 300,000 clones, 70% to 90% of them seen just once. Material for sequencing was peripheral blood. The receptors originated from a woman between 50 and 59 years old who had recovered from COVID-19.

Worth noting for this clone: Other DNA sequences of this sample code for an identical CDR3. The CDR3 region is CSVGAGGTDTQYF. CDR3 DNA: TGCAGCGTTGGTGCGGGGGGCACAGATACGCAGTATTTT. This chain links TRBV29-1 with TRBJ2-3; 7 positions agree with TRBD2. Germline V gene lookup returns CDR1 SQVTM and CDR2 ANQGSEA. Trimming at V came to 4 bases and at J to 1 base, leaving 2 bases not matched to a gene. CDR3 length equals 13 residues.

The V gene is TRBV14, the J gene TRBJ1-1; 7 bases are a match to TRBD1. The CDR3 is 14 residues long. The germline gives CDR1 SGHDN, CDR2 FVKESK. Losses at the gene ends were 6 bases for V and 2 bases for J; bases not matched to a gene: 6. CDR3 DNA: TGTGCCAGCAGTCCAGGGGGAGGAAACACTGAAGCTTTCTTT. Amino acid sequence: CASSPGGGNTEAFF.

The chain joins TRBV7-8 to TRBJ1-5; TRBD1 matches 7 bases. Germline V CDR1 and CDR2: SGHVS, FQNEAQ. The CDR3 covers 15 residues. Trimming at V came to 3 bases and at J to 6 bases, leaving 8 bases not matched to a gene. The CDR3 sequence: CASSFGQGVFQPQHF. The CDR3 DNA is TGTGCCAGCAGCTTCGGGCAGGGGGTTTTTCAGCCCCAGCATTTT.

This chain joins TRBV5-1 and TRBJ2-7, with D possibly matching TRBD1 (6 bases). The V end was cut by 4 bases, the J end by 7 bases, with 9 bases between. Germline CDR1 reads SGHRS; CDR2 reads YFSETQ. This CDR3 region has 11 residues. The chain's CDR3 is CASSQGTEQYF. Written as DNA, the CDR3 is TGCGCCAGCAGCCAAGGGACAGAGCAGTACTTC.

The chain links TRBV10-3 to TRBJ2-5, with TRBD2 matching 7 bases. V lost 7 bases to trimming and J lost 2 bases; unmatched junction nucleotides: 4. The germline V gene encodes CDR1 ENHRY and CDR2 SYGVKD. The CDR3 is made up of 13 amino acids. In DNA, the CDR3 is TGTGCCATCACCGGGACTACTCAAGAGACCCAGTACTTC. It yields the protein CAITGTTQETQYF.

The V call is TRBV5-1, the J call TRBJ1-4, with a possible D match to TRBD1 (6 bases). The V gene lost 5 bases and the J gene lost 6 bases, with 14 bases spanning the gap. This CDR3 contains 14 residues. Germline V CDR1 and CDR2: SGHRS, YFSETQ. CDR3 DNA sequence: TGCGCCAGCAGACTAGGGGGTACTTATGAAAAACTGTTTTTT. It is translated as CASRLGGTYEKLFF.

The rearrangement links TRBV4-3 to TRBJ1-2, with a weak D call TRBD1 (6 bases). Germline lookup yields CDR1 LGHNA and CDR2 YSLEER. The CDR3 has 14 residues. V was pared by 1 base and J by 7 bases, with 13 bases between. In DNA, the CDR3 is TGCGCCAGCAGCCAAGTTGGGTCAGGGGCTGGCTACACCTTC. Its protein is CASSQVGSGAGYTF.

This chain connects TRBV12-3 or TRBV12-4 to TRBJ2-7, with 8 nucleotides matching TRBD1. There are 13 residues in the CDR3. V shed 5 bases and J 7 bases; nucleotides not matched to a gene: 7. The CDR3: CASSEPGQVEQYF. The CDR3 DNA follows: TGTGCCAGCAGTGAACCGGGACAGGTAGAGCAGTACTTC.

This chain uses TRBV27 with TRBJ1-5, with no clear D. The V and J ends lost 3 bases and 3 bases respectively, with 3 bases between them. Germline CDR1 and CDR2: MNHEY and SMNVEV (reference sequence). The CDR3 length is 12 residues. The CDR3 coding sequence is TGTGCCAGCAGTTTCAACAATCAGCCCCAGCATTTT. Translating it yields CASSFNNQPQHF.

This chain uses TRBV5-1 with TRBJ1-6; 7 positions match TRBD1. The CDR3 has 14 residues. The ends lost 4 bases at V and 4 bases at J; junction bases unmatched: 2. CDR1 and CDR2 from the germline V gene are SGHRS and YFSETQ. This chain's CDR3 is CASSGTAYNSPLHF. CDR3 nucleotide sequence: TGCGCCAGCAGCGGGACAGCGTATAATTCACCCCTCCACTTT.

The chain is built from TRBV7-2 and TRBJ2-7, with 10 bases identical to TRBD1. The CDR3 runs 15 residues. Trimming took 1 base from V and 6 from J; bases not matched to a gene: 6. CDR1 is SGHTA, CDR2 FQGNSA, per germline. The CDR3 loop reads CASSLGTGGTSEQYF. DNA for the CDR3: TGTGCCAGCAGCTTAGGGACAGGGGGTACGTCCGAGCAGTACTTC.

The J gene is TRBJ2-1, the V gene TRBV5-4, with 8 bases matching TRBD2. Germline-derived CDR1 and CDR2 are SGHNT and YYREEE (reference sequence). The CDR3 is 15 residues long. The V segment lost 1 base and the J segment 3 bases; nucleotides outside the gene matches: 3. The DNA for the CDR3 is TGTGCCAGCAGCTTGTTTAGCGGGGACTACAATGAGCAGTTCTTC. Amino acid sequence: CASSLFSGDYNEQFF.

V is TRBV2 and J is TRBJ2-1; 8 nucleotides line up with TRBD2. The CDR3 spans 13 residues. Germline assignment: CDR1 SNHLY and CDR2 FYNNEI. The trim removed 8 bases at V and 3 bases at J, leaving 3 bases unmatched. The CDR3 DNA sequence: TGTGCCAGCGGTAGCGGGATCTACAATGAGCAGTTCTTC. Translated, it gives CASGSGIYNEQFF.

This clone was seen only a few times. This chain joins TRBV18 and TRBJ2-2; 7 nucleotides match TRBD1. The germline CDR1 and CDR2 sequences are KGHSH and LQKENI. V lost 4 bases and J lost 4; bases outside the gene matches: 3. This CDR3 has 14 residues. DNA for the CDR3: TGTGCCAGCTCACAACAGGGGAGCACCGGGGAGCTGTTTTTT. This codes for CASSQQGSTGELFF.

The rearrangement uses TRBV15 and TRBJ2-7; TRBD1 matches 9 bases. The CDR3 loop spans 14 amino acids. J lost 4 bases, V lost 3 bases, and 4 bases had no gene match. CDR1 and CDR2 (germline): LNHNV, YYDKDF (reference sequence). The CDR3 protein is CATSRGDRGYEQYF. In DNA form, the CDR3 reads TGTGCCACCAGCAGGGGTGACAGGGGGTACGAGCAGTACTTC.

DNA of the CDR3: TGTGCCAGCAGCGGAGGCCCCTGGGGGACTAGCGAATTCGGTGAGCAGTTCTTC. This translates into CASSGGPWGTSEFGEQFF. The chain recombines TRBV9 with TRBJ2-1, with TRBD2 identical over 10 bases. The V and J ends lost 3 bases and 9 bases, in that order; junction bases with no gene match: 18. This CDR3 is built from 18 residues. Germline lookup yields CDR1 SGDLS and CDR2 YYNGEE.

This clone was detected once. The chain couples TRBV19 to TRBJ2-1; weak D call: TRBD1 (6 bases). CDR3 length: 13 amino acids. Trimming left V 5 bases short and J 4 bases short, with 9 bases between. The germline V gene encodes CDR1 LNHDA and CDR2 SQIVND (reference sequence). The CDR3 region has the DNA TGTGCCAGTAGTCCAACAGGGTACAATGAGCAGTTCTTC. As protein: CASSPTGYNEQFF.

This rearrangement joins TRBV7-2 to TRBJ2-7, with TRBD2 matching 11 bases. Germline V gene sequence: CDR1 SGHTA, CDR2 FQGNSA. The CDR3 consists of 16 residues. With 6 bases clipped from V and 2 bases from J, the junction kept 9 bases outside the gene matches. The CDR3 loop reads CASRLVSGGGPYEQYF. CDR3 coding DNA: TGTGCCAGCAGACTAGTTAGCGGGGGGGGCCCCTACGAGCAGTACTTC.